The next 10 T cell receptor beta chains were all read from a single sample in a study of blood T cell repertoires in COVID-19. Assay used: immunoSEQ multiplex PCR; TCRdb lists only in-frame clones, some missing. The data hold approximately 280,000 clones, with approximately 84% observed a single time. Sequenced input: peripheral blood. The receptors shown here come from a human donor with COVID-19, enrolled during active disease. The donor label of this sample is uncertain.

The sample holds a few counts of this clone. Other DNA sequences within the sample encode an identical CDR3. V and J are TRBV4-3 and TRBJ2-7; the D gene is possibly TRBD2 (6 bases). The V and J ends lost 0 bases and 0 bases respectively, with 6 bases between them. Germline lookup yields CDR1 LGHNA and CDR2 YSLEER. This CDR3 is 14 amino acids long. Written as DNA, the CDR3 is TGCGCCAGCAGCCAAGATAGCGGCTCCTACGAGCAGTACTTC. Amino acids: CASSQDSGSYEQYF.

V usage is TRBV3-1 (or the pseudogene TRBV3-2) and J usage is TRBJ1-5, with 8 bases matching TRBD1. Germline values: CDR1 LGHDT, CDR2 YNNKEL (reference sequence). CDR3 length: 15 residues. The V gene end was trimmed by 1 base and the J gene end by 4 bases; junction bases not matched to a gene: 3. CDR3 amino acids: CASSQGGDRNQPQHF. DNA of the CDR3: TGTGCCAGCAGCCAAGGTGGGGACAGGAATCAGCCCCAGCATTTT.

The J gene is TRBJ2-1, the V gene TRBV28; D is undetermined. V lost 5 bases, J lost 9 bases, and 14 bases lay in between. Germline-derived CDR1 and CDR2 are MDHEN and SYDVKM. CDR3 size: 13 residues. The CDR3 region has the DNA TGTGCCAGCAGTCCACGATTCGGCGGTGAGCAGTTCTTC. Translation gives CASSPRFGGEQFF.

CDR3: CASSLGEAETQYF. CDR3 coding DNA: TGTGCCAGCAGCCTCGGGGAGGCAGAGACCCAGTACTTC. The chain joins TRBV5-4 to TRBJ2-5; TRBD2 might be the D (6 bases). This CDR3 contains 13 residues. CDR1 and CDR2 from the germline V gene are SGHNT and YYREEE (reference sequence). The germline V and J ends were trimmed by 4 bases and 4 bases, with 11 bases remaining between them. The full variable domain, rest sourced from reference TRBV5-4 and TRBJ2-5, is ETGVTQSPTHLIKTRGQQVTLRCSSQSGHNTVSWYQQALGQGPQFIFQYYREEENGRGNFPPRFSGLQFPNYSSELNVNALELDDSALYLCASSLGEAETQYFGPGTRLLVL.

This clone came up once. The V and J genes are TRBV3-1 (or the pseudogene TRBV3-2) and TRBJ1-2, with D possibly being TRBD1 (5 bases). With 4 bases removed from V and 6 bases from J, the gap between germline ends came to 18 bases. Per germline, CDR1 LGHDT and CDR2 YNNKEL (reference sequence). This CDR3 region has 15 residues. CDR3 sequence: CASSRTEIPGNGYTF. In DNA form, the CDR3 reads TGTGCCAGCAGCCGTACGGAAATCCCAGGGAATGGCTACACCTTC.

The chain has TRBV19 and TRBJ2-5; TRBD2 agrees at 9 bases. Trimming at V came to 2 bases and at J to 2 bases, leaving 3 bases not matched to a gene. Germline loops: CDR1 LNHDA, CDR2 SQIVND (reference sequence). The CDR3 has 15 amino acids. The CDR3 is CASSIRLAGQETQYF. DNA for the CDR3: TGTGCCAGTAGTATAAGGCTAGCGGGGCAAGAGACCCAGTACTTC.

The chain is built from TRBV4-1 and TRBJ1-1; the D is unclear. From germline, CDR1 is MGHRA and CDR2 YSYEKL. The germline V and J ends were trimmed by 0 bases and 5 bases, with 10 bases remaining between them. CDR3 length: 14 residues. The CDR3 sequence: CASSQERTGTEAFF. The CDR3 bases are TGCGCCAGCAGCCAAGAGCGGACGGGGACTGAAGCTTTCTTT.

This clone appeared a few times. CDR3 DNA: TGTGCCAGCAGCCGGAGGGAGTTTGAAGCTTTCTTT. It encodes CASSRREFEAFF. This chain joins TRBV3-1 (or the pseudogene TRBV3-2) and TRBJ1-1; D gene ambiguous. Trimming pared 4 bases from V and 7 bases from J, leaving 10 bases between. CDR1 and CDR2 from the germline V gene are LGHDT and YNNKEL (reference sequence). The CDR3 is made up of 12 amino acids.

V usage is TRBV7-9 and J usage is TRBJ2-1; D is possibly TRBD2 (6 bases). Germline CDR1 is SEHNR and CDR2 is FQNEAQ (reference sequence). There are 17 residues in the CDR3. V lost 5 bases and J 8 bases, leaving 25 bases between the germline ends. The CDR3: CASSPPQPGSRGDEQFF. In DNA, the CDR3 is TGTGCCAGCAGCCCACCCCAGCCCGGGAGCCGCGGCGATGAGCAGTTCTTC.

This clone was observed at least ten times. This rearrangement joins TRBV30 to TRBJ1-1, with D perhaps matching TRBD1 (6 bases). The germline V gene encodes CDR1 GTSNPN and CDR2 SVGIG (reference sequence). This CDR3 spans 12 amino acids. Trimming shortened V by 3 bases and J by 10 bases, and 15 bases separated the two germline ends. CDR3 sequence (DNA): TGTGCCTGGAGCCGCGTAAGGGGGATAGCTTTCTTT. As protein: CAWSRVRGIAFF.